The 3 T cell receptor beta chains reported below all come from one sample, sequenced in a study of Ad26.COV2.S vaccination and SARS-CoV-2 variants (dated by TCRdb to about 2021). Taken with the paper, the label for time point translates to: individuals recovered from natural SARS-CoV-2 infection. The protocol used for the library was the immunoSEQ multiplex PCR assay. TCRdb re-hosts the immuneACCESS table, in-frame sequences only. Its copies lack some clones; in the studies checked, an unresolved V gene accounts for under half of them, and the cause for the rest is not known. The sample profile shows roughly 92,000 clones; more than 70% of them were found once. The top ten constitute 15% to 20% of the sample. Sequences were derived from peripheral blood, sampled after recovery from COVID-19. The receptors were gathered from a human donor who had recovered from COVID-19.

The CDR3 protein is CASSPMTGQAGNTIYF. CDR3 coding DNA: TGTGCCAGCTCACCGATGACAGGGCAGGCTGGAAACACCATATATTTT. The chain couples TRBV18 to TRBJ1-3; 7 bases are a match to TRBD1. This CDR3 has 16 residues. Germline V CDR1 and CDR2: KGHSH, LQKENI. Losses at the gene ends were 3 bases for V and 2 bases for J; bases not matched to a gene: 7.

The CDR3 loop reads CASSPGTRSNTQYF. The CDR3 nucleotides are TGTGCCAGCAGCCCCGGGACGAGATCTAATACGCAGTATTTT. This chain links TRBV6-6 with TRBJ2-3; either TRBD1 or TRBD2 may fit D (5 bases each). V lost 6 bases and J 7 bases, leaving 17 bases between the germline ends. Germline CDR1 and CDR2: MNHNY and SVGAGI (reference sequence). The CDR3 runs to 14 residues.

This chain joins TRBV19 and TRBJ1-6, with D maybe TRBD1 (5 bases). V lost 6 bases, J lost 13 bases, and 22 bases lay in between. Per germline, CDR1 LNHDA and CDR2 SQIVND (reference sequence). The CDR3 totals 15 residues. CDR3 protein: CASSVEMRGLGPLHF. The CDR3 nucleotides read TGTGCCAGTAGCGTTGAAATGCGGGGCCTGGGGCCCCTCCACTTT.